The TCR beta chain under discussion was sequenced for a study of CD8+ T cells in alopecia areata. Overall study context: The study gave treated patients oral tofacitinib at 5 to 10 mg twice daily.

Study-level results: Numerous expanded lesional clones remained in scalp and blood during tofacitinib.

In regard to this clone: Its antigen is still unknown.

RNA was isolated and reverse transcribed to cDNA, the sequencing template. The table came from immunoSEQ multiplex PCR; TCRdb's copy has only in-frame clones and leaves some out. Of 110,000 to 150,000 clones in the sample, 86% are singletons; the top ten hold around 14%. The V gene end was trimmed by 1 base and the J gene end by 3 bases; junction bases not matched to a gene: 6. The CDR3 length is 16 residues. Germline loops: CDR1 SGHDT, CDR2 YYEEEE. Treatment here: oral pan-JAK inhibitor, 5-10 mg twice daily. The origin of this receptor is a human donor with alopecia areata. The chain joins TRBV5-6 to TRBJ2-5; TRBD2 agrees at 10 bases. Sample: CD8+ T cells sorted from blood, taken at week 4, from a patient treated with tofacitinib. CDR3 in amino acids: CASSLLLAGDEETQYF. CDR3 nucleotides: TGTGCCAGCAGCTTGCTGCTAGCGGGAGATGAAGAGACCCAGTACTTC.